A single sample is the source of the 27 T cell receptor beta chains below, sequenced in a study of T cells expressing NK-cell markers. TCRdb reworked the 5' RACE reads into one entry per CDR3 protein, no DNA. The sample's table shows about half a million distinct CDR3 sequences. Source material: blood T cells: a sorted CD56 or NKG2C T cell subset, CD4+ or CD8+ T cells, or bulk PBMC T cells (not recorded which). The receptor source for this set is a woman between 50 and 59 years old in good health.

The chain is built from TRBV12-3 or TRBV12-4 and TRBJ2-4; the TCRdb call, TRBD2, lacks DNA for checking. The CDR3 is made up of 14 amino acids. The chain's CDR3 is CASSSPRPKNIQYF.

J is TRBJ1-1 and V is TRBV29-1; TCRdb gives TRBD1 as the D gene, but with no DNA this cannot be confirmed. CDR3 length equals 15 residues. CDR1 and CDR2 (germline): SQVTM, ANQGSEA. The CDR3: CSVERGARVETEAFF.

The chain links TRBV3-1 to TRBJ2-2. Germline lookup yields CDR1 LGHDT and CDR2 YNNKEL (reference sequence). The CDR3 spans 14 residues. The CDR3 protein is CASSQATGIGELFF.

The rearrangement uses TRBV12-3 or TRBV12-4 and TRBJ1-3. This CDR3 contains 14 residues. The CDR3 spells CASSSRQRGNTIYF.

The chain recombines TRBV5-1 with TRBJ1-1; the D call from TCRdb, TRBD1, cannot be confirmed without DNA. CDR3 length: 16 amino acids. CDR1 SGHRS and CDR2 YFSETQ come from the germline V gene. Here the CDR3 reads CASSSTVAPKNTEAFF.

The CDR3 spells CAWRRLAGITDTQYF. V usage is TRBV30 and J usage is TRBJ2-3; TCRdb's D call of TRBD2 is untestable without DNA. CDR3 length: 15 amino acids. Germline lookup yields CDR1 GTSNPN and CDR2 SVGIG (reference sequence).

V is TRBV11-1 and J is TRBJ2-3; TCRdb lists TRBD2, though no DNA is available to test this call. The CDR3 totals 15 residues. Germline lookup yields CDR1 SGHAT and CDR2 FQDESV (reference sequence). CDR3 region: CASRLAGGPTDTQYF. Using reference TRBV11-1 and TRBJ2-3 for the parts outside the CDR3, the full variable domain is EAEVAQSPRYKITEKSQAVAFWCDPISGHATLYWYRQILGQGPELLVQFQDESVVDDSQLPKDRFSAERLKGVDSTLKIQPAELGDSAMYLCASRLAGGPTDTQYFGPGTRLTVL.

The chain is built from TRBV15 and TRBJ1-4; absent DNA, TCRdb's TRBD1 call cannot be checked. This CDR3 is 14 amino acids long. Germline CDR1 LNHNV, CDR2 YYDKDF (reference sequence). The CDR3: CATSRDRGNEKLFF. The entire variable domain, with the rest obtained from reference TRBV15 and TRBJ1-4, is as follows: DAMVIQNPRYQVTQFGKPVTLSCSQTLNHNVMYWYQQKSSQAPKLLFHYYDKDFNNEADTPDNFQSRRPNTSFCFLDIRSPGLGDTAMYLCATSRDRGNEKLFFGSGTQLSVL.

V is TRBV5-1 and J is TRBJ2-7; without DNA, the TCRdb call of TRBD1 cannot be checked. The length of the CDR3 is 11 residues. The germline gives CDR1 SGHRS, CDR2 YFSETQ. This CDR3 reads CASGTGDEQYF.

The V and J genes are TRBV5-1 and TRBJ2-3; TCRdb picks TRBD2, but there is no DNA to check that call. The CDR3 has 18 residues. CDR1 SGHRS and CDR2 YFSETQ come from the germline V gene. CDR3 amino acids: CASSSGLAGPTSTDTQYF.

The chain combines TRBV12-3 or TRBV12-4 with TRBJ1-2. This CDR3 is built from 17 residues. The CDR3: CASSLGGVNTPNYGYTF.

The genes are TRBV3-1 and TRBJ2-3; the TCRdb D gene call, TRBD2, has no DNA to confirm it. The germline V gene encodes CDR1 LGHDT and CDR2 YNNKEL (reference sequence). The CDR3 covers 15 residues. CDR3 protein: CASSTTAGSSDTQYF.

The CDR3 loop reads CASKSGGTTSGELFF. The gene calls are TRBV5-1 and TRBJ2-2; without DNA, the TCRdb call of TRBD1 cannot be checked. Germline V gene lookup returns CDR1 SGHRS and CDR2 YFSETQ. The CDR3 covers 15 residues. The entire variable domain, with the rest obtained from reference TRBV5-1 and TRBJ2-2, is as follows: KAGVTQTPRYLIKTRGQQVTLSCSPISGHRSVSWYQQTPGQGLQFLFEYFSETQRNKGNFPGRFSGRQFSNSRSEMNVSTLELGDSALYLCASKSGGTTSGELFFGEGSRLTVL.

This rearrangement joins TRBV27 to TRBJ1-5; TCRdb selects TRBD1, and the lack of DNA leaves this call unchecked. Germline V gene sequence: CDR1 MNHEY, CDR2 SMNVEV (reference sequence). This CDR3 is built from 17 residues. The CDR3 sequence: CASSLRVGQGGNQPQHF.

The chain couples TRBV30 to TRBJ2-1. CDR1 GTSNPN and CDR2 SVGIG come from the germline V gene (reference sequence). The length of the CDR3 is 13 residues. CDR3 residues: CAWSVRSNGEQFF.

The V gene is TRBV3-1, the J gene TRBJ2-7; TCRdb's D gene call, TRBD1, goes unchecked for lack of DNA. The CDR3 has 16 amino acids. Germline V gene lookup returns CDR1 LGHDT and CDR2 YNNKEL (reference sequence). The CDR3 protein is CASSQHGTRVYYEQYF.

The chain links TRBV6-1 to TRBJ2-2; TCRdb designates TRBD1, a call that cannot be tested without DNA. The CDR3 runs 13 residues. Germline CDR1 and CDR2: MNHNS and SASEGT. The CDR3 reads CASQGGVAGELFF.

The rearrangement uses TRBV7-9 and TRBJ2-7; TCRdb indicates TRBD1, and absent DNA this call remains unverified. The CDR3 covers 14 residues. Per the germline V gene, CDR1 is SEHNR and CDR2 is FQNEAQ (reference sequence). The CDR3 reads CASRRGQDSYEQYF.

This chain links TRBV4-2 with TRBJ2-4; TCRdb gives TRBD1 as the D gene, but with no DNA this cannot be confirmed. This CDR3 is built from 12 residues. In germline, CDR1 is LGHNA, CDR2 YNFKEQ. CDR3 in amino acids: CASSQGSGDRYF.

V usage is TRBV12-3 or TRBV12-4 and J usage is TRBJ2-1; TCRdb selects TRBD2, and the lack of DNA leaves this call unchecked. The CDR3 extends over 18 amino acids. The CDR3 protein is CASSPITGTSGSYNEQFF.

The chain carries TRBV6-6 and TRBJ1-1; TCRdb returns TRBD1, unconfirmable since there is no DNA. The CDR3 runs 14 residues. In germline, CDR1 is MNHNY, CDR2 SVGAGI (reference sequence). The chain's CDR3 is CASSRTGQDTEAFF.

The chain links TRBV2 to TRBJ2-1; TCRdb names TRBD2, which stays unverified in the absence of DNA. CDR3 length: 18 residues. The germline V gene encodes CDR1 SNHLY and CDR2 FYNNEI. The CDR3 is CASSEPSLTSANYNEQFF. Full variable domain (rest looked up from reference TRBV2 and TRBJ2-1): EPEVTQTPSHQVTQMGQEVILRCVPISNHLYFYWYRQILGQKVEFLVSFYNNEISEKSEIFDDQFSVERPDGSNFTLKIRSTKLEDSAMYFCASSEPSLTSANYNEQFFGPGTRLTVL.

The chain is built from TRBV12-3 or TRBV12-4 and TRBJ1-1; the D call from TCRdb, TRBD1, cannot be confirmed without DNA. The CDR3 length is 15 residues. The CDR3 loop is CASTPTRGHYTEAFF.

The chain is built from TRBV6-5 and TRBJ2-1; TCRdb outputs TRBD1, but without DNA this stays unchecked. CDR1 and CDR2 from the germline V gene are MNHEY and SVGAGI. This CDR3 comprises 17 residues. This CDR3 reads CASSYSAGPGSWNEQFF.

This chain's CDR3 is CASSRQALAFF. The chain uses TRBV12-3 or TRBV12-4 and TRBJ1-1; the D call of TRBD1 rests on TCRdb alone, since no DNA is present to check it. The length of the CDR3 is 11 residues.

This chain uses TRBV5-1 with TRBJ1-2. This CDR3 has 15 amino acids. The V gene's germline CDR1 is SGHRS and CDR2 YFSETQ. The CDR3 loop is CASSPEGGSGYGYTF. Filled out from reference TRBV5-1 and TRBJ1-2, the complete variable domain reads KAGVTQTPRYLIKTRGQQVTLSCSPISGHRSVSWYQQTPGQGLQFLFEYFSETQRNKGNFPGRFSGRQFSNSRSEMNVSTLELGDSALYLCASSPEGGSGYGYTFGSGTRLTVV.

The chain is built from TRBV7-3 and TRBJ2-3; TCRdb's D gene call, TRBD2, goes unchecked for lack of DNA. In germline, CDR1 is SGHTA, CDR2 FQGTGA. This CDR3 spans 13 amino acids. The CDR3 protein is CASSEGRGDTQYF.